This T cell receptor (beta chain) originates from a study of blood T cell repertoires in COVID-19. Study overall: Samples came from the United States, Italy and Spain, spanning acute and convalescent COVID-19. Nucleic acid was either cDNA or gDNA, and it came from T cells, B-cell-depleted T cells, or PBMCs.

This clone was counted once. Study processing details: Amplification of reference gene primers provided the estimated nucleated cell counts. Some clones are missing from TCRdb's copy, which holds only in-frame ones; the method was immunoSEQ multiplex PCR. V and J calls plus clone size are reproduced from that table; the DNA served to infer D and trimming. This sample carries 90,000 to 120,000 clones, 80% to 90% of them seen once, and the ten largest clones take over 2%. CDR1 and CDR2 (germline): SGHAT, FQNNGV. V shed 5 bases and J shed 4 bases, with 11 bases lying between them. The length of the CDR3 is 13 residues.

The chain employs TRBV11-2 and TRBJ1-2, with unresolved D. The clonotype was recovered from a human donor in a cohort sampled during active COVID-19. Sequenced material: peripheral blood. This chain's CDR3 is CASSPDGLYGYTF. The CDR3 DNA reads TGTGCCAGCAGCCCCGATGGCCTCTATGGCTACACCTTC.